Listed below are T cell receptor beta chains from one sample, sequenced in a study of Ad26.COV2.S vaccination and SARS-CoV-2 variants. Measured with immunoSEQ multiplex PCR; TCRdb has only the in-frame clones, and not every one. This table has about 680,000 clones, roughly 90% appearing once. This sample comprised peripheral blood, obtained in a trial of Ad26.COV2.S vaccine versus placebo. Every receptor here comes from a person aged 18-60 years who received the Ad26.COV2.S COVID-19 vaccine or a placebo. CDR3s include the opening cysteine and the closing phenylalanine or tryptophan.

CDR3 protein: CASFGLGRNYGYTF; J gene: TRBJ1-2; V gene: TRBV19
CDR3 protein: CASTLEGANYGYTF; J gene: TRBJ1-2; V gene: TRBV7-9
CDR3 protein: CAIRPGEGETQYF; J gene: TRBJ2-5; V gene: TRBV10-3
CDR3 protein: CASSTKGQPQHF; J gene: TRBJ1-5; V gene: TRBV27
CDR3 protein: CASSSPPVQGYNEQFF; J gene: TRBJ2-1; V gene: TRBV11-2
CDR3 protein: CASSSVRAFF; J gene: TRBJ1-1; V gene: TRBV25-1
CDR3 protein: CASSEGRGTDTQYF; J gene: TRBJ2-3; V gene: TRBV2
CDR3 protein: CASRRAGQGHEKLFF; J gene: TRBJ1-4; V gene: TRBV27
CDR3 protein: CASSLESGQRWANVLTF; J gene: TRBJ2-6; V gene: TRBV5-1
CDR3 protein: CASSNWAGDRASPLHF; J gene: TRBJ1-6; V gene: TRBV4-2
CDR3 protein: CASAAGRDEQYF; J gene: TRBJ2-7; V gene: TRBV27
CDR3 protein: CATQESAGNTEAFF; J gene: TRBJ1-1; V gene: TRBV24-1
CDR3 protein: CASSLGGDGYTF; J gene: TRBJ1-2; V gene: TRBV5-4
CDR3 protein: CASSPHGGYQPQHF; J gene: TRBJ1-5; V gene: TRBV3-1/TRBV3-2
CDR3 protein: CASSPLPRGTEAFF; J gene: TRBJ1-1; V gene: TRBV21-1
CDR3 protein: CASKGREDGELFF; J gene: TRBJ2-2; V gene: TRBV2
CDR3 protein: CASSPGQVQETQYF; J gene: TRBJ2-5; V gene: TRBV18
CDR3 protein: CASSPTLAVNTGELFF; J gene: TRBJ2-2; V gene: TRBV7-9
CDR3 protein: CASSSPGADTQYF; J gene: TRBJ2-3; V gene: TRBV7-9
CDR3 protein: CASSILPGGIASPLHF; J gene: TRBJ1-6; V gene: TRBV19
CDR3 protein: CASSPRSRAGASYEQYF; J gene: TRBJ2-7; V gene: TRBV7-9
CDR3 protein: CASSIFRGGTGFSYEQYF; J gene: TRBJ2-7; V gene: TRBV5-6
CDR3 protein: CASRPASGQPQHF; J gene: TRBJ1-5; V gene: TRBV12-3/TRBV12-4
CDR3 protein: CASSVGAGREYYGYTF; J gene: TRBJ1-2; V gene: TRBV9
CDR3 protein: CASSGGQGAFTEAFF; J gene: TRBJ1-1; V gene: TRBV5-1